Below, 28 T cell receptor beta chains from the same sample are listed, as sequenced in a study of CD8+ T cells in alopecia areata. Once RNA had been extracted, it was reverse transcribed into cDNA to act as the sequencing template. Profiled with immunoSEQ multiplex PCR; TCRdb holds only in-frame clones, not every one. This repertoire holds roughly 2,100 clones, and none appear only once. The specimen was lesional skin. These receptors were obtained from a C3H/HeJ mouse with alopecia areata. The mouse strain carries the MHC haplotype H2-k.

This clone was seen ten or more times. All gene names here are mouse names. The read ends 4 residues before the CDR3 terminus; that terminus is restored from the germline J gene. V gene TRBV13-2 combines with J gene TRBJ2-7; 10 positions agree with TRBD2. This CDR3 region has 15 residues. The germline V gene encodes CDR1 NNHNN and CDR2 SYGAGS (reference sequence). CDR3 DNA, as far as it was read: TGTGCCAGCGGTGATGAGGGGGACTGGGGATAT. Its translation is CASGDEGDWGY. The entire CDR3 reads CASGDEGDWGYEQYF.

This clone occurred many times. At residue 12, the translated DNA and the protein in TCRdb do not agree; the protein given here is derived from the DNA. Gene names are mouse gene names. The CDR3 end lies 3 residues beyond the end of the read and is filled in from the germline J gene. V is TRBV17 and J is TRBJ1-3; no definite D call. The length of the CDR3 is 15 residues. Germline CDR1 is MNHDT and CDR2 is YYDKIL. The germline V and J ends were trimmed by 1 base and 0 bases, with 7 bases remaining between them. The CDR3 region is CASSRARNSGNTLYF. The DNA read from the CDR3 is TGTGCTAGCAGTAGAGCCAGGAATTCTGGAAATACG.

This clone was seen ten or more times. The protein recorded in TCRdb does not match the translated DNA at residue 12; the protein presented here comes from translating the DNA. Gene names denote mouse genes. The CDR3 end lies 3 residues beyond the end of the read and is filled in from the germline J gene. The genes are TRBV13-3 and TRBJ1-6, with 10 bases identical to TRBD1. TRBJ1-6 belongs to the ORF category, with a function that is uncertain. The CDR3 spans 15 residues. CDR1 and CDR2 from the germline V gene are NNHDY and SYVADS. The trim removed 4 bases at V and 6 bases at J, leaving 4 bases unmatched. Partial CDR3 DNA: TGTGCCAGCAGTCCCCGGACAGGGGGTAATTCGCCC. It translates to CASSPRTGGNSP. The CDR3 in full is CASSPRTGGNSPLYF.

This clone was detected ten times or more. Gene names follow the mouse nomenclature. The read falls 4 residues short of the CDR3 end, and the missing part is taken from the germline J gene. This sequence joins TRBV13-1 and TRBJ2-7; 7 nucleotides match TRBD1. Germline CDR1 is NSHNY and CDR2 is SYGAGN. The CDR3 consists of 15 residues. The ends lost 0 bases at V and 0 bases at J; junction bases unmatched: 3. The sequenced part of the CDR3 DNA is TGTGCCAGCAGTGATGCATGGGACAGCTCCTAT. Translated: CASSDAWDSSY. The complete CDR3 protein is CASSDAWDSSYEQYF.

This clone was recorded at least ten times. Germline and genes: mouse. The read ends 4 residues before the CDR3 terminus; that terminus is restored from the germline J gene. V is TRBV19 and J is TRBJ2-5; D possibly corresponds to TRBD2 (7 bases). The CDR3 extends over 15 amino acids. CDR1 and CDR2 from the germline V gene are FNHDT and SITEND (reference sequence). The CDR3 protein is CASSIRGGVRDTQYF. Partial CDR3 DNA: TGTGCCAGCAGCATAAGGGGGGGGGTCCGGGAC. The whole variable domain, filled in from reference TRBV19 and TRBJ2-5, reads GGIITQTPKFLIGQEGQKLTLKCQQNFNHDTMYWYRQDSGKGLRLIYYSITENDLQKGDLSEGYDASREKKSSFSLTVTSAQKNEMAVFLCASSIRGGVRDTQYFGPGTRLLVL.

This clone was counted at least ten times. The gene names given are mouse names. The observed sequence ends 4 residues before the CDR3 terminus, with the missing tail filled in from the germline J gene. The V call is TRBV31, the J call TRBJ2-7, with 8 positions matching TRBD1. The V gene's germline CDR1 is GKSSPN and CDR2 SITVG. The CDR3 loop spans 13 amino acids. The CDR3 spells CAWSLGQGDEQYF. The sequenced CDR3 bases are TGTGCCTGGAGTCTCGGACAGGGAGAT.

This clone was recorded at least ten times. Germline and genes here are mouse. From the germline J gene comes the end of the CDR3, since the read stops 4 residues before it. The chain carries TRBV1 and TRBJ2-2; TRBD1 agrees at 11 bases. CDR1 is NSQYPW, CDR2 LRSPGD, per germline (reference sequence). V shed 1 base, J shed 4 bases, and the junction held 8 bases outside the gene matches. This CDR3 is built from 18 residues. CDR3: CTCSAADRGRRGTGQLYF. The DNA read from the CDR3 is TGCACCTGCAGTGCAGCGGACAGGGGGCGGAGAGGCACCGGG.

This clone was recorded at least ten times. Mouse names are used for the genes. The sequenced fragment ends 4 residues before the CDR3 boundary, so the rest is inferred from the germline J gene. The chain has TRBV13-1 and TRBJ2-4, with D perhaps TRBD2 (6 bases). Germline V CDR1 and CDR2: NSHNY, SYGAGN. V was cut by 0 bases and J by 1 base, with 9 bases left in between. The CDR3 sequence is 15 residues long. Partial CDR3 DNA: TGTGCCAGCAGTGATGGGACTGCGGGTCAAAAC. Protein: CASSDGTAGQN. The whole CDR3 sequence reads CASSDGTAGQNTLYF.

At least ten counts were recorded for this clone. Genes and germline are mouse. The read finishes 4 residues shy of the CDR3 end, and the germline J gene is used to complete it. The chain recombines TRBV19 with TRBJ1-2; TRBD1 agrees at 9 bases. This CDR3 region has 14 residues. V lost 3 bases and J lost 2; bases outside the gene matches: 2. The V gene's germline CDR1 is FNHDT and CDR2 SITEND (reference sequence). The CDR3 sequence is CASSRDRANSDYTF. Incomplete CDR3 DNA: TGTGCCAGCAGTAGGGACAGGGCCAACTCC.

This clone was picked up many times. The gene names here belong to mouse. The DNA ends 4 residues before the CDR3 does, and the rest of the CDR3 is filled in from the germline J gene. This chain connects TRBV13-2 to TRBJ2-7, with TRBD2 matching over 10 bases. This CDR3 is 14 amino acids long. The germline V gene has CDR1 NNHNN and CDR2 SYGAGS (reference sequence). The part of the CDR3 DNA that was read is TGTGCCAGCGGTGATGTGGACTGGGGGTAT. Its protein is CASGDVDWGY. The entire CDR3 sequence reads CASGDVDWGYEQYF.

This clone was picked up many times. Here the gene names and germline are mouse. Read sequence stops 4 residues before the CDR3 end, and the germline J gene provides the missing end. The rearrangement uses TRBV19 and TRBJ1-1, with D perhaps matching TRBD1 (5 bases). The CDR3 consists of 14 residues. The V end was cut by 0 bases, the J end by 0 bases, with 6 bases between. Germline V lookup: CDR1 FNHDT, CDR2 SITEND (reference sequence). The CDR3 bases that were read are TGTGCCAGCAGTATAGGCAGGGCAAACACA. Protein product: CASSIGRANT. The full CDR3 is CASSIGRANTEVFF.

As concerns this clone: Each gene name is a mouse one. The read ends 4 residues early relative to the CDR3; the germline J gene fills the gap. The chain uses TRBV13-3 and TRBJ1-4; no reliable D call. Germline lookup yields CDR1 NNHDY and CDR2 SYVADS. The CDR3 is made up of 12 amino acids. The sequenced CDR3 bases are TGTGCCAGCAGTGACTGGGCCGAA. Its translation is CASSDWAE. The CDR3 in full is CASSDWAERLFF.

This clone was seen repeatedly, ten times or more. All gene names here are mouse names. Read data end 4 residues before the CDR3 end; the end is taken from the germline J gene. V and J are TRBV17 and TRBJ2-2, with TRBD1 matching 9 bases. This CDR3 spans 15 amino acids. After removal of 5 bases from V and 3 bases from J, the junction contained 4 bases not matched to a gene. CDR1 is MNHDT, CDR2 YYDKIL, per germline. CDR3 residues: CASSPQGAHTGQLYF. CDR3 DNA, as far as it was read: TGTGCTAGCAGTCCACAGGGGGCGCACACCGGG.

The sample holds a few counts of this clone. At residue 11, TCRdb's protein disagrees with the DNA translation; the protein shown here derives from the DNA. A single base is all that separates this from a far larger clone, so a read error is likely. Mouse gene names apply. The read finishes 3 residues shy of the CDR3 end, and the germline J gene is used to complete it. The rearrangement joins TRBV19 to TRBJ1-3; 7 bases fit TRBD1. The germline V gene has CDR1 FNHDT and CDR2 SITEND (reference sequence). The CDR3 runs to 14 residues. CDR3 protein: CPSNRGVSGNTLYF. CDR3 bases read: TGTCCCAGCAACAGGGGAGTTTCTGGAAATACG.

This clone showed up many times. A far larger clone is a single base away, which makes a read error likely. The genes are named according to mouse. The read halts 4 residues ahead of the CDR3 end, with the missing end drawn from the germline J gene. J is TRBJ2-2 and V is TRBV19; 9 bases align to TRBD2. Germline-derived CDR1 and CDR2 are FNHDT and SITEND (reference sequence). The trim removed 6 bases at V and 4 bases at J, leaving 4 bases unmatched. This CDR3 has 14 amino acids. Incomplete CDR3 DNA: TGTGCCAGCAACTGGGGGGCGGGCACCGGG. Translation gives CASNWGAGTG. The full CDR3 reads CASNWGAGTGQLYF.

A remark on this clone: Mouse germline and gene names are used. The read falls 4 residues short of the CDR3 end, and the missing part is taken from the germline J gene. The rearrangement uses TRBV19 and TRBJ2-7, with 8 bases fitting TRBD1. Germline V lookup: CDR1 FNHDT, CDR2 SITEND (reference sequence). The CDR3 runs 14 residues. The CDR3 bases that were read are TGTGCCAGCAGTTTTGGGGCAGGGGGCCAT. As protein: CASSFGAGGH. The whole CDR3 sequence reads CASSFGAGGHEQYF. Full variable domain (outside the CDR3, taken from reference TRBV19 and TRBJ2-7): GGIITQTPKFLIGQEGQKLTLKCQQNFNHDTMYWYRQDSGKGLRLIYYSITENDLQKGDLSEGYDASREKKSSFSLTVTSAQKNEMAVFLCASSFGAGGHEQYFGPGTRLTVL.

This clone was seen ten or more times. The gene symbols are mouse symbols. The CDR3 end is not reached by the read, which stops 4 residues before it; the germline J gene fills it in. The gene calls are TRBV16 and TRBJ2-1, with a possible D match to TRBD1 (6 bases). The length of the CDR3 is 15 residues. Germline assignment: CDR1 SGHSA and CDR2 FRNQAP. The CDR3 here is CASSLSRHRDAEQFF. Incomplete CDR3 DNA: TGTGCAAGCAGCTTATCCCGACACAGGGACGCT.

This clone has a count of ten or more. Gene names are the mouse ones. The CDR3 end is not reached by the read, which stops 4 residues before it; the germline J gene fills it in. The chain carries TRBV2 and TRBJ2-4; TRBD2 matches 13 bases. This CDR3 spans 17 amino acids. The trim removed 0 bases at V and 3 bases at J, leaving 3 bases unmatched. Germline CDR1 and CDR2: LGHNA and YSYQKL. This CDR3 reads CASSQERTGGAQNTLYF. The DNA read from the CDR3 is TGTGCCAGCAGCCAAGAAAGGACTGGGGGGGCGCAAAAC.

This clone was counted ten times or more. These gene names are mouse names. The CDR3 end lies 4 residues beyond the end of the read and is filled in from the germline J gene. J is TRBJ2-2 and V is TRBV13-3; TRBD2 is a possible D gene (7 bases). Germline assignment: CDR1 NNHDY and CDR2 SYVADS. Trimming removed 7 bases from V and 4 bases from J, with 8 bases in between. The CDR3 runs to 12 residues. CDR3 sequence reads: CASLGATGQLYF. The sequenced part of the CDR3 DNA is TGTGCCAGCCTGGGGGCCACCGGG.

In regard to this clone: Genes and germline are mouse. The read is 4 residues too short to cover the CDR3 end, so that end is filled in from the germline J gene. The chain uses TRBV13-2 and TRBJ2-2; 8 bases line up with TRBD1. V lost 7 bases and J lost 4; bases outside the gene matches: 12. Germline V gene lookup returns CDR1 NNHNN and CDR2 SYGAGS (reference sequence). The CDR3 is 16 residues long. CDR3 in amino acids: CASSFRPGGRTGQLYF. Incomplete CDR3 DNA: TGTGCCAGCAGTTTCCGGCCAGGGGGCCGCACCGGG.

This clone was seen repeatedly, ten times or more. Gene names and germline match the mouse. The sequenced CDR3 bases are TGTGCCAGCGGTGCCAGGGCAAACTCC. Its translation: CASGARANS. Given in full, the CDR3 is CASGARANSDYTF. The rearrangement joins TRBV13-2 to TRBJ1-2, with D possibly TRBD1 on 5 matching bases. The read ends 4 residues before the CDR3 terminus; that terminus is restored from the germline J gene. Germline CDR1 and CDR2: NNHNN and SYGAGS (reference sequence). This CDR3 spans 13 amino acids. Trimming left V 3 bases short and J 0 bases short, with 6 bases between.

In its sample, this clone was seen many times. The genes and germline here are from mouse. The CDR3 goes on 4 residues after the read ends, and that part is filled in from the germline J gene. V and J are TRBV1 and TRBJ2-4, with TRBD2 matching 10 bases. The ends lost 4 bases at V and 0 bases at J; junction bases unmatched: 1. The CDR3 runs 15 residues. In germline, CDR1 is NSQYPW, CDR2 LRSPGD (reference sequence). This CDR3 is CTCSGTGGSQNTLYF. CDR3 bases read: TGCACCTGCAGTGGGACTGGGGGTAGTCAAAAC.

This clone was seen repeatedly, ten times or more. A read error is possible here, since a much larger clone lies one base away. Genes here carry mouse names. The CDR3 extends 4 residues past the end of the read, so its final part is completed from the germline J gene. This chain uses TRBV13-1 with TRBJ1-2; 10 nucleotides match TRBD1. The germline CDR1 and CDR2 sequences are NSHNY and SYGAGN. The junction had 0 bases not matched to a gene; V was cut back by 3 bases and J by 4 bases. The CDR3 is 13 amino acids. The CDR3 bases that were read are TGTGCCAGCAGTGGGACAGGGGGCTCC. It specifies CASSGTGGS. The whole CDR3 sequence is CASSGTGGSDYTF.

Judged by abundance, this clone is medium-sized. The gene names given are mouse names. The read ends 4 residues shy of where the CDR3 ends; the end is completed using the germline J gene. The V and J genes are TRBV13-3 and TRBJ1-1, with TRBD1 as a possible D gene (5 bases). The V and J ends lost 0 bases and 4 bases respectively, with 10 bases between them. Germline CDR1 is NNHDY and CDR2 is SYVADS. The CDR3 has 14 amino acids. The CDR3 sequence: CASSDARRGTEVFF. CDR3 DNA, as far as it was read: TGTGCCAGCAGTGATGCAAGGAGGGGCACA.

In its sample, this clone was seen a few times. A read error is the likely source, as a far larger clone sits one nucleotide away. Mouse gene names apply. The observed sequence ends 4 residues before the CDR3 terminus, with the missing tail filled in from the germline J gene. The rearrangement links TRBV17 to TRBJ2-5, with D maybe TRBD1 (6 bases). Germline V gene data show CDR1 as MNHDT and CDR2 as YYDKIL. CDR3 length: 14 amino acids. The CDR3 sequence: CASSRLHREDTQYF. CDR3 DNA (partial): TGTGCTAGCAGTAGATTGCACAGGGAAGAC.

This clone occurred many times. Mouse names are used for the genes. The read halts 4 residues ahead of the CDR3 end, with the missing end drawn from the germline J gene. This rearrangement joins TRBV13-3 to TRBJ1-1; D is unresolved. V lost 5 bases to trimming and J lost 1 base, with 9 bases between them. Germline CDR1 NNHDY, CDR2 SYVADS. The CDR3 loop spans 13 amino acids. The sequenced CDR3 bases are TGTGCCAGCAGGACAAGGAAAAACACA. Protein sequence: CASRTRKNT. The whole CDR3 sequence reads CASRTRKNTEVFF.

This clone was picked up many times. Mouse germline and gene names are used. The DNA ends 4 residues before the CDR3 does, and the rest of the CDR3 is filled in from the germline J gene. V usage is TRBV5 and J usage is TRBJ1-1, with 7 positions matching TRBD1. Per germline, CDR1 LGHNA and CDR2 YNLKQL (reference sequence). J lost 4 bases, V lost 2 bases, and 1 base had no gene match. There are 13 residues in the CDR3. The chain's CDR3 is CASSQTGATEVFF. The CDR3 DNA, read in part, is TGTGCCAGCAGCCAAACAGGGGCCACA.

Comment on this clone: Germline and genes here are mouse. The read terminates 4 residues before the CDR3 end, so the remaining end is supplied by the germline J gene. The chain joins TRBV2 to TRBJ2-3; TRBD2 matches at 8 bases. The V gene's germline CDR1 is LGHNA and CDR2 YSYQKL. V dropped 0 bases and J dropped 0; count of bases not matched to a gene: 5. The CDR3 consists of 17 residues. The CDR3 sequence: CASSQDPGGTSAETLYF. The covered CDR3 bases are TGTGCCAGCAGCCAAGATCCTGGGGGGACTAGTGCAGAA.